The rows below give T cell receptor beta chains drawn from one sample of a study of blood T cells in healthy people across ages. Each CDR3 protein gets one entry after TCRdb re-called the 5' RACE reads with MiXCR. This table holds roughly 2 million distinct CDR3 sequences, 49% found once. Source material: blood. The receptors stem from a woman in her thirties or forties in good health. CDR3s include the opening cysteine and the closing phenylalanine or tryptophan. The D gene is left open where the match is weak. Clone sizes are given selectively: once, few, many, or a class where the clone is expanded.

size: few
D: TRBD2
V: TRBV5-1
J: TRBJ2-6
CDR3: CASSNTLAGGPSGANVLTF
DNA: TGCGCCAGCAGCAACACATTAGCGGGGGGTCCCTCTGGGGCCAACGTCCTGACTTTC

size: -
D: -
V: TRBV29-1
J: TRBJ1-2
CDR3: CSATPGTANYGYTF
DNA: TGCAGCGCTACTCCCGGGACGGCTAACTATGGCTACACCTTC

size: -
D: -
V: TRBV6-2/TRBV6-3
J: TRBJ2-7
CDR3: CASTGIPIHYEQYF
DNA: TGTGCCAGCACAGGCATCCCGATCCACTACGAGCAGTACTTC

size: few
D: -
V: TRBV29-1
J: TRBJ2-4
CDR3: CSVEGGQGLNIQYF
DNA: TGCAGCGTTGAAGGGGGGCAGGGGTTGAACATTCAGTACTTC

size: -
D: TRBD2
V: TRBV9
J: TRBJ2-6
CDR3: CASSVGLAGGLGANVLTF
DNA: TGTGCCAGCAGCGTAGGACTAGCGGGGGGGCTTGGGGCCAACGTCCTGACTTTC

size: few
D: TRBD1
V: TRBV10-3
J: TRBJ2-3
CDR3: CAISGQGATDTQYF
DNA: TGTGCCATCAGCGGACAGGGAGCCACAGATACGCAGTATTTT

size: -
D: -
V: TRBV6-5
J: TRBJ2-5
CDR3: CASSYTAGAAQETQYF
DNA: TGTGCCAGCAGTTACACGGCAGGGGCGGCCCAAGAGACCCAGTACTTC

size: -
D: TRBD1
V: TRBV5-1
J: TRBJ2-7
CDR3: CASSQGTAGEQYF
DNA: TGCGCCAGCAGCCAAGGGACAGCAGGCGAGCAGTACTTC

size: few
D: -
V: TRBV6-2/TRBV6-3
J: TRBJ2-6
CDR3: CASALGAVPLRANVLTF
DNA: TGTGCCAGCGCCCTCGGGGCAGTCCCCTTGAGGGCCAACGTCCTGACTTTC

size: -
D: TRBD2
V: TRBV20-1
J: TRBJ2-7
CDR3: CSIDPSGLNYEQYF
DNA: TGCAGTATTGACCCCTCGGGACTAAACTACGAGCAGTACTTC

size: -
D: -
V: TRBV4-3
J: TRBJ2-2
CDR3: CASSQVAQWGTGELFF
DNA: TGCGCCAGCAGCCAAGTGGCCCAATGGGGCACCGGGGAGCTGTTTTTT

size: -
D: -
V: TRBV28
J: TRBJ2-7
CDR3: CASSLFAREQYF
DNA: TGTGCCAGCAGTTTATTTGCCCGCGAGCAGTACTTC

size: once
D: -
V: TRBV20-1
J: TRBJ1-6
CDR3: CSATSREAPPYNSPLHF
DNA: TGCAGTGCTACCAGCCGGGAGGCCCCCCCTTATAATTCACCCCTCCACTTT

size: -
D: TRBD1
V: TRBV12-3/TRBV12-4
J: TRBJ2-3
CDR3: CASINRGSTDTQYF
DNA: TGTGCCAGCATTAACAGGGGGAGCACAGATACGCAGTATTTT

size: -
D: -
V: TRBV7-9
J: TRBJ1-2
CDR3: CASSLGGFWNGYTF
DNA: TGTGCCAGCAGCTTGGGAGGGTTTTGGAATGGCTACACCTTC

size: -
D: TRBD2
V: TRBV18
J: TRBJ2-5
CDR3: CASSPGSSGGYQETQYF
DNA: TGTGCCAGCTCACCAGGATCGAGCGGGGGCTACCAAGAGACCCAGTACTTC

size: -
D: TRBD1
V: TRBV6-6
J: TRBJ1-1
CDR3: CASGNEGARTEAFF
DNA: TGTGCCAGCGGCAACGAGGGGGCTAGGACTGAAGCTTTCTTT

size: -
D: TRBD2
V: TRBV20-1
J: TRBJ2-5
CDR3: CSARASGDETQYF
DNA: TGCAGTGCCCGGGCTAGCGGGGATGAGACCCAGTACTTC

size: -
D: -
V: TRBV7-9
J: TRBJ1-6
CDR3: CASSPGAVHSPLHF
DNA: TGTGCCAGCAGCCCGGGGGCGGTCCATTCACCCCTCCACTTT

size: many
D: TRBD1
V: TRBV4-3
J: TRBJ1-2
CDR3: CASSQDRDYGYTF
DNA: TGTGCCAGCAGCCAAGACAGGGACTATGGCTACACCTTC

size: once
D: TRBD1
V: TRBV4-1
J: TRBJ2-3
CDR3: CASSNIRDRGMTDTQYF
DNA: TGCGCCAGCAGTAATATCCGGGACAGGGGGATGACAGATACGCAGTATTTT

size: few
D: TRBD1
V: TRBV9
J: TRBJ2-3
CDR3: CASSVVPTGQGSSDTQYF
DNA: TGTGCCAGCAGCGTAGTCCCTACGGGACAGGGTTCATCAGATACGCAGTATTTT

size: many
D: -
V: TRBV11-2
J: TRBJ1-6
CDR3: CASSAGSESSPLHF
DNA: TGTGCCAGCAGCGCTGGATCCGAATCTTCACCCCTCCACTTT

size: -
D: -
V: TRBV6-5
J: TRBJ2-7
CDR3: CASSYSRDKEGDNEQYF
DNA: TGTGCCAGCAGTTACTCCCGGGATAAGGAAGGGGACAATGAGCAGTACTTC

size: few
D: -
V: TRBV7-2
J: TRBJ2-4
CDR3: CASSLVVDLLAKNIQYF
DNA: TGTGCCAGCAGCTTAGTAGTCGACCTACTAGCCAAAAACATTCAGTACTTC

size: many
D: TRBD2
V: TRBV20-1
J: TRBJ2-3
CDR3: CSATTGGNTDTQYF
DNA: TGCAGTGCGACCACCGGGGGGAACACAGATACGCAGTATTTT

size: -
D: -
V: TRBV20-1
J: TRBJ2-7
CDR3: CSARDHGRAYEQYF
DNA: TGCAGTGCTAGAGATCACGGCAGAGCCTACGAGCAGTACTTC

size: few
D: -
V: TRBV7-2
J: TRBJ2-1
CDR3: CASSLVISGLNNEQFF
DNA: TGTGCCAGCAGCTTAGTGATCTCCGGGCTTAACAATGAGCAGTTCTTC

size: once
D: -
V: TRBV4-1
J: TRBJ1-4
CDR3: CASSQAYNTGHPEVEKLFF
DNA: TGCGCCAGCAGCCAAGCATACAACACGGGACACCCGGAGGTTGAAAAACTGTTTTTT

size: few
D: TRBD1
V: TRBV7-2
J: TRBJ2-6
CDR3: CASSSRDRDGANVLTF
DNA: TGTGCCAGCAGCTCGCGGGACAGGGACGGGGCCAACGTCCTGACTTTC

size: few
D: TRBD1
V: TRBV5-1
J: TRBJ1-6
CDR3: CASSSGTARDSPLHF
DNA: TGCGCCAGCAGCAGCGGGACAGCTAGGGATTCACCCCTCCACTTT

size: -
D: -
V: TRBV5-1
J: TRBJ2-7
CDR3: CASSLTGSSYNEQYF
DNA: TGCGCCAGCAGCTTAACAGGGAGCTCCTACAATGAGCAGTACTTC

size: -
D: -
V: TRBV29-1
J: TRBJ1-1
CDR3: CSAALNTEAFF
DNA: TGCAGCGCCGCGTTGAACACTGAAGCTTTCTTT

size: -
D: -
V: TRBV5-6
J: TRBJ2-1
CDR3: CASSQGQYEQFF
DNA: TGTGCCAGCAGCCAAGGACAGTACGAGCAGTTCTTC

size: -
D: TRBD2
V: TRBV28
J: TRBJ2-4
CDR3: CASSSMWGLLAGDKNIQYF
DNA: TGTGCCAGCAGCTCTATGTGGGGCCTACTAGCGGGGGACAAAAACATTCAGTACTTC

size: few
D: -
V: TRBV29-1
J: TRBJ1-2
CDR3: CSVATGTGSHTF
DNA: -

size: -
D: TRBD2
V: TRBV28
J: TRBJ2-4
CDR3: CAGSFYGTSGNIQYF
DNA: TGTGCCGGCAGTTTCTACGGGACTAGCGGAAACATTCAGTACTTC

size: -
D: TRBD2
V: TRBV2
J: TRBJ2-1
CDR3: CASSVGVAGIYYNEQFF
DNA: TGTGCCAGCAGTGTGGGGGTAGCGGGGATATACTACAATGAGCAGTTCTTC

size: few
D: -
V: TRBV6-6
J: TRBJ2-4
CDR3: CASSLDIQYF
DNA: TGTGCCAGCAGTTTGGACATTCAGTACTTC

size: few
D: -
V: TRBV7-2
J: TRBJ2-1
CDR3: CASSLVGGVFSYNEQFF
DNA: TGTGCCAGCAGCTTAGTAGGAGGGGTCTTCTCCTACAATGAGCAGTTCTTC

size: once
D: -
V: TRBV28
J: TRBJ2-7
CDR3: CASSPTPRVAYEQYF
DNA: TGTGCCAGCAGTCCTACCCCGAGGGTGGCCTACGAGCAGTACTTC

size: few
D: -
V: TRBV20-1
J: TRBJ2-1
CDR3: CSAIGIEAVNEQFF
DNA: TGCAGTGCAATTGGGATTGAAGCGGTCAATGAGCAGTTCTTC

size: few
D: TRBD1
V: TRBV29-1
J: TRBJ2-7
CDR3: CSVLMGQYYEQYF
DNA: TGCAGTGTACTAATGGGACAGTACTACGAGCAGTACTTC

size: -
D: -
V: TRBV24-1
J: TRBJ2-6
CDR3: CATSASGRNSGANVLTF
DNA: TGTGCCACCAGTGCCTCAGGACGTAACTCTGGGGCCAACGTCCTGACTTTC

size: few
D: -
V: TRBV15
J: TRBJ1-4
CDR3: CATSRDPGASNEKLFF
DNA: TGTGCCACCAGCAGAGATCCAGGGGCTTCTAATGAAAAACTGTTTTTT